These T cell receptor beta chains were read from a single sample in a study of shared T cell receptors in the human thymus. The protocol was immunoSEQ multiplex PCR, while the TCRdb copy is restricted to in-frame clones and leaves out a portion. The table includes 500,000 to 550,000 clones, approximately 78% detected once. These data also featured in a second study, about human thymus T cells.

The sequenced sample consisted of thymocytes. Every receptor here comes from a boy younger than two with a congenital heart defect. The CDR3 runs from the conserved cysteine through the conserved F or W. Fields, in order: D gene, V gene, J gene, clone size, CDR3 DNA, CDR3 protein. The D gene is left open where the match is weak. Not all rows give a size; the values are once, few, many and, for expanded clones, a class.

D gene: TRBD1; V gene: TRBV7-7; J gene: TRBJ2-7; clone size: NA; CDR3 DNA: TGTGCCAACAGTCCTAAACCGGGACAGGGCAACGAGCAGTACTTC; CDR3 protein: CANSPKPGQGNEQYF
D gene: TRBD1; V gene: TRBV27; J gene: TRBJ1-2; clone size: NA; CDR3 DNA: TGTGCCAGCAGTTTGGACAGGGAGCATGGCTACACCTTC; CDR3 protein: CASSLDREHGYTF
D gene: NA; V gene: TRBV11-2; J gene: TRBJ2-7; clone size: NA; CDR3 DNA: TGTGCCAGCAGCCCCGCTTGGACAGACTCCTACGAGCAGTACTTC; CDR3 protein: CASSPAWTDSYEQYF
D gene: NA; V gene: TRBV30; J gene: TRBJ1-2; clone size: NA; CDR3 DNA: TGTGCCTGGAGTCCCCCCCTTCAGGACAGATATTATGGCTACACCTTC; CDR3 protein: CAWSPPLQDRYYGYTF
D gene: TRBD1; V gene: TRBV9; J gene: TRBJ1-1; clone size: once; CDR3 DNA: TGTGCCAGCAGCACCCGAGACAGGGGGATCGAGAACACTGAAGCTTTCTTT; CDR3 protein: CASSTRDRGIENTEAFF
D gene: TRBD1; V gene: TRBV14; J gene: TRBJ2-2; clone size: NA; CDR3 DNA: TGTGCCAGCAGCCAAGGTGGGACAGGTCCTCCGAGGACCGGGGAGCTGTTTTTT; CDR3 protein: CASSQGGTGPPRTGELFF
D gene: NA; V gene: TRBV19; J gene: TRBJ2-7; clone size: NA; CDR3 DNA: TGTGCCAGTAGTCCCTCCCAGAGGGATCACCCCTACGAGCAGTACTTC; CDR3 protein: CASSPSQRDHPYEQYF
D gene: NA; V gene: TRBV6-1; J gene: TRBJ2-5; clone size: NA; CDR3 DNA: TGTGCCAGCAGTGATCTACAGGGCGCCCCAGGAACCCAGTACTTC; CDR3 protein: CASSDLQGAPGTQYF
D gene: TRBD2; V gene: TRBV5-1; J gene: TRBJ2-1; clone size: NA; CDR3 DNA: TGCGCCAGCAGCTTGGGCGTTGGACTAGCGACGGAGCAGTTCTTC; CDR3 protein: CASSLGVGLATEQFF
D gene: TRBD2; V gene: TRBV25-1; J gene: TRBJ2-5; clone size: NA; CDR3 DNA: TGTGCCAGCGGTATCCCGGGGAGCGCGGGAGGGTCAGAGACCCAGTACTTC; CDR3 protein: CASGIPGSAGGSETQYF
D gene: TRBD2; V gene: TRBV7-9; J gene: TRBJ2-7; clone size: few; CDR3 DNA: TGTGCCAGCAGCTTAGGACTAGCGGGACCTTACGAGCAGTACTTC; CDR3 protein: CASSLGLAGPYEQYF
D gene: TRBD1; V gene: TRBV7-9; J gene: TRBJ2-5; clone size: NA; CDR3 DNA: TGTGCCAGCAGCCCGAATCCGGGACAGCAAGAGACCCAGTACTTC; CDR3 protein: CASSPNPGQQETQYF
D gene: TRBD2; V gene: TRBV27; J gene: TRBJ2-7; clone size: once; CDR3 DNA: TGTGCCAGCAGTTCGGCGGGGGGGGTAGCGTATGGCGAGCAGTACTTC; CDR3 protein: CASSSAGGVAYGEQYF
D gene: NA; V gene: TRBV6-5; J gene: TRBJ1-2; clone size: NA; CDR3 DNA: TGTGCCAGCAGTTATCGGCAGGGGCAGAATGGCTACACCTTC; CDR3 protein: CASSYRQGQNGYTF
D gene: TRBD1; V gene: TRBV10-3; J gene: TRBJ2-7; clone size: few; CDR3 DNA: TGTGCCATCAGTGAAGGTCGGGACAGGGGGCGGTCGGGAGAGCAGTACTTC; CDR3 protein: CAISEGRDRGRSGEQYF
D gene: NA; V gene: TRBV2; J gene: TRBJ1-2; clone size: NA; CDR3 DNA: TGTGCCAGCAGTGAAGCGACGTCGGCCGCAAGCGGGTCGGCGAACTATGGCTACACCTTC; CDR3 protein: CASSEATSAASGSANYGYTF
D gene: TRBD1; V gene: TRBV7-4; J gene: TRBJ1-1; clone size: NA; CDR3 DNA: TGTGCCAGCAGCCCCCGACAGGGAGTTACTGAAGCTTTCTTT; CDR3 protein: CASSPRQGVTEAFF
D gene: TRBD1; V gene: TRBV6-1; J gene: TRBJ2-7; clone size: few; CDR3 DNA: TGTGCCAGCAGTGAACCTCGGGACAGGGATAAGTACGAGCAGTACTTC; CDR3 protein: CASSEPRDRDKYEQYF
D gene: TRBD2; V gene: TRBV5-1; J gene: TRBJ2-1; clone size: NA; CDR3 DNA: TGCGCCAGCAGCTTGGCTCCGGGACTAGCGGGAGTGTACAATGAGCAGTTCTTC; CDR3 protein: CASSLAPGLAGVYNEQFF
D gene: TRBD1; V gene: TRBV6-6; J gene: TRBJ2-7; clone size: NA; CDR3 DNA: TGTGCCAGCAGTATCCCACGGGACAGGGCACCTTACGAGCAGTACTTC; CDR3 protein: CASSIPRDRAPYEQYF
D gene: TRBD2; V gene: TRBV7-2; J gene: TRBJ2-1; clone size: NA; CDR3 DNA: TGTGCCAGCAGCCTCGGGGGGTGGCCCCCCAAGTTCTTC; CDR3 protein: CASSLGGWPPKFF
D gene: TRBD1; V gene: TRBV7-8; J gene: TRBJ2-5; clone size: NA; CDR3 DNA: TGTGCCAGCAGCCGTAGTCCCCGGAACAGGGGGCTGGAGACCCAGTACTTC; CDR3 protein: CASSRSPRNRGLETQYF